Presented here are 16 T cell receptor beta chains from one specimen sequenced in a study of T cells in Graves' hyperthyroidism and ophthalmopathy. TCR beta CDR3 region amplification was performed from RNA transcripts. The HTBI set primed first-round TCR CDR3 RT-PCR. TCRdb re-called the multiplex PCR reads with MiXCR, one entry per CDR3 protein. The sample contains fewer than 850,000 distinct CDR3 sequences, around a sixth of which appear only once. Sequencing used blood. The source of these receptors is a man aged 45-60 years with Graves' hyperthyroidism.

In its sample, this clonotype was seen many times. The chain carries TRBV28 and TRBJ1-2; 7 positions agree with TRBD1. Germline loops: CDR1 MDHEN, CDR2 SYDVKM. V was pared by 2 bases and J by 3 bases, with 9 bases of the junction left unmatched. This CDR3 is 16 amino acids long. The CDR3 coding sequence is TGTGCCAGCAGTTTACCCGGGACAGCCGCCTACTATGGCTACACCTTC. It is translated as CASSLPGTAAYYGYTF.

This chain connects TRBV28 to TRBJ1-5; D is ambiguous. V lost 3 bases, J lost 4 bases, and 13 bases lay in between. The V gene's germline CDR1 is MDHEN and CDR2 SYDVKM. This CDR3 is 15 amino acids long. In nucleotides, the CDR3 is TGTGCCAGCAGTTTTAAGATCCGAGGGAATCAGCCCCAGCATTTT. Translating it yields CASSFKIRGNQPQHF. Full variable domain (outside the CDR3, taken from reference TRBV28 and TRBJ1-5): DVKVTQSSRYLVKRTGEKVFLECVQDMDHENMFWYRQDPGLGLRLIYFSYDVKMKEKGDIPEGYSVSREKKERFSLILESASTNQTSMYLCASSFKIRGNQPQHFGDGTRLSIL.

Ten or more counts support this clonotype. The rearrangement joins TRBV19 to TRBJ2-1; no firm D call. Trimming took off 6 bases at V and 0 bases at J, with 15 bases between the two ends. Germline CDR1 is LNHDA and CDR2 is SQIVND (reference sequence). This CDR3 has 16 residues. CDR3 nucleotide sequence: TGTGCCAGTAGAACACCCTTCTCCTTCTCCTACAATGAGCAGTTCTTC. Residues: CASRTPFSFSYNEQFF.

The rearrangement joins TRBV7-9 to TRBJ2-1, with 9 nucleotides matching TRBD2. This CDR3 has 17 amino acids. The V gene end was trimmed by 5 bases and the J gene end by 9 bases; junction bases not matched to a gene: 17. Germline V CDR1 and CDR2: SEHNR, FQNEAQ (reference sequence). CDR3: CASSPRVGSSGSGEQFF. CDR3 DNA: TGTGCCAGCAGCCCAAGGGTGGGTAGTAGCGGGAGCGGTGAGCAGTTCTTC.

This clonotype has ten or more counts. DNA for the CDR3: TGCAGCGTTGTGGGGGGTCGATCCTACGAGCAGTACTTC. Translating gives CSVVGGRSYEQYF. The gene calls are TRBV29-1 and TRBJ2-7; tentative D call: TRBD2 (6 bases). The germline V gene encodes CDR1 SQVTM and CDR2 ANQGSEA. Trimming cost V 4 bases and J 1 base, with 11 bases left between them. The CDR3 length is 13 residues.

The V and J genes are TRBV18 and TRBJ2-7; perhaps TRBD2 as D (6 bases). The CDR3 runs to 12 residues. V was trimmed by 3 bases and J by 6 bases, leaving 9 bases between them. CDR1 KGHSH and CDR2 LQKENI come from the germline V gene. The CDR3 sequence: CASSPGDSEQYF. The DNA of the CDR3 is TGTGCCAGCTCACCGGGGGACTCCGAGCAGTACTTC.

This clonotype was detected many times. CDR3 region: CAISVFRGQISEAFF. For the CDR3, the DNA is TGTGCCATCAGTGTTTTCCGGGGACAGATAAGTGAAGCTTTCTTT. The chain is built from TRBV10-3 and TRBJ1-1; 7 positions agree with TRBD1. Germline V gives CDR1 ENHRY, CDR2 SYGVKD. With V trimmed by 4 bases and J by 7 bases, 12 bases remained unmatched. The CDR3 is 15 residues long.

In this sample, this clonotype turned up many times. This sequence joins TRBV28 and TRBJ1-1, with 8 bases lining up with TRBD1. The germline V gene encodes CDR1 MDHEN and CDR2 SYDVKM. The ends lost 4 bases at V and 1 base at J; junction bases unmatched: 5. This CDR3 region has 15 residues. The CDR3 is CASSSGGEGNTEAFF. The CDR3 DNA follows: TGTGCCAGCAGTTCAGGGGGCGAGGGGAACACTGAAGCTTTCTTT.

This clonotype came up once. A junction end diverges from the germline sequence, so it may reflect a read error. CDR3 nucleotides: TGTGCCAGGAGCTTAGAGGCAGCTAACTATGGCTACACCTTC. Amino acids: CARSLEAANYGYTF. The gene calls are TRBV11-2 and TRBJ1-2; no definite D call. There are 14 residues in the CDR3. Germline-derived CDR1 and CDR2 are SGHAT and FQNNGV.

The chain combines TRBV2 with TRBJ2-1; 12 nucleotides align to TRBD1. Germline V gene sequence: CDR1 SNHLY, CDR2 FYNNEI. The CDR3 is 18 residues long. The V and J ends lost 6 bases and 7 bases, in that order; junction bases with no gene match: 16. CDR3 sequence reads: CASRSGTGGIGVMNEQFF. CDR3 nucleotide sequence: TGTGCCAGCAGGTCCGGGACAGGGGGCATCGGGGTTATGAATGAGCAGTTCTTC.

The CDR3 region is CATSESRDTPTSGANVLTF. CDR3 DNA sequence: TGTGCCACCAGTGAAAGTAGGGACACCCCAACCTCTGGGGCCAACGTCCTGACTTTC. The genes are TRBV24-1 and TRBJ2-6; perhaps TRBD1 as D (6 bases). Germline CDR1 KGHDR, CDR2 SFDVKD. The CDR3 has 19 residues. Trimming took 4 bases from V and 0 from J, leaving 18 bases between them.

This clonotype was detected many times. The rearrangement uses TRBV28 and TRBJ2-3; 11 bases are shared with TRBD2. Germline CDR1 MDHEN, CDR2 SYDVKM. With 2 bases clipped from V and 1 base from J, the junction kept 8 bases outside the gene matches. The CDR3 is made up of 18 amino acids. DNA of the CDR3: TGTGCCAGCAGTTTAGGTAGCGGGAGGGCCACGCGCACAGATACGCAGTATTTT. Amino acids: CASSLGSGRATRTDTQYF.

In its sample, this clonotype was seen many times. The gene calls are TRBV20-1 and TRBJ2-4; TRBD1 aligns across 7 bases. The CDR3 consists of 15 residues. CDR1 is DFQATT, CDR2 SNEGSKA, per germline (reference sequence). Trimming at V came to 0 bases and at J to 0 bases, leaving 2 bases not matched to a gene. The CDR3 sequence: CSARDPGGAKNIQYF. In nucleotides, the CDR3 is TGCAGTGCTAGAGATCCAGGGGGAGCCAAAAACATTCAGTACTTC.

This clonotype was counted only a few times. The V and J genes are TRBV28 and TRBJ1-3; 7 positions agree with TRBD1. Germline V gene lookup returns CDR1 MDHEN and CDR2 SYDVKM. The V and J ends lost 5 bases and 0 bases, in that order; junction bases with no gene match: 10. The CDR3 covers 17 residues. CDR3 sequence: CASSPPGQFVSGNTIYF. Here the CDR3 DNA reads TGTGCCAGCAGTCCTCCGGGACAGTTCGTCTCTGGAAACACCATATATTTT.

The V call is TRBV7-9, the J call TRBJ2-4; D may be TRBD1 (6 bases). The V gene's germline CDR1 is SEHNR and CDR2 FQNEAQ (reference sequence). The V gene lost 1 base and the J gene lost 7 bases, with 11 bases spanning the gap. The CDR3 runs 14 residues. CDR3 amino acids: CASSLVGQGNIQYF. The CDR3 DNA follows: TGTGCCAGCAGCTTAGTAGGCCAGGGGAACATTCAGTACTTC.

J is TRBJ2-1 and V is TRBV4-1; no firm D call. Per germline, CDR1 MGHRA and CDR2 YSYEKL. V lost 7 bases and J 9 bases, leaving 13 bases between the germline ends. This CDR3 contains 12 residues. CDR3 DNA: TGCGCCAGCACCTCAATGACGGCTGAGCAGTTCTTC. The encoded protein is CASTSMTAEQFF.